This entry is about one TCR beta chain. Its antigen is currently unknown. The data were taken from a study of early stage breast cancer tumors. General study points: Chain pairing and CD4, CD8 or FOXP3 expression were not captured. Commonly generated sequences made up most enriched TCRB sequences shared between patients.

Germline V lookup: CDR1 SGHTA, CDR2 FQGTGA. J was trimmed by 0 bases and V by 4 bases; bases with no gene match: 3. There are 16 residues in the CDR3. This table comes from immunoSEQ multiplex PCR, and its TCRdb copy is limited to in-frame clones, with some not included. The sample lists tens of thousands of clones, roughly 77% occurring once. This TCR came from a middle-aged person with breast cancer. Sequencing was carried out using blood. This chain joins TRBV7-3 and TRBJ2-3; 11 nucleotides agree with TRBD2. CDR3 sequence reads: CASSSRTSGSTDTQYF. In DNA form, the CDR3 reads TGTGCCAGCAGCTCTCGGACTAGCGGGAGCACAGATACGCAGTATTTT.